Each of the 29 T cell receptor beta chains below was sequenced from the same sample in a study of cytomegalovirus exposure and HLA in healthy donors (dated by TCRdb to about 2017). Libraries were prepared through the immunoSEQ multiplex PCR assay. For the multiplex PCR, a mixture combining 60 forward primers for TCR Vbeta segments and 13 reverse primers for TCR Jbeta segments was used. The source is immuneACCESS, and TCRdb retained only in-frame sequences with V and J called. Part of the clones is not carried over; for the studies checked, unresolved V genes explain less than half of this, and the remainder is unexplained. This sample lists tens of thousands of clones; around nine tenths were detected once. The top ten clones comprise under 3% of the sample. Specimen: PBMCs. The receptors were gathered from a boy younger than 18 in good health and CMV-seronegative.

The chain combines TRBV15 with TRBJ1-2, with D hard to call. This CDR3 is built from 14 residues. The V end was cut by 1 base, the J end by 0 bases, with 6 bases between. Germline loops: CDR1 LNHNV, CDR2 YYDKDF (reference sequence). The CDR3 loop is CATSRGGTNYGYTF. Here the CDR3 DNA reads TGTGCCACCAGCAGAGGAGGTACTAACTATGGCTACACCTTC.

J is TRBJ2-3 and V is TRBV4-2, with a tentative D call TRBD1 (6 bases). The CDR3 is 16 amino acids. Per germline, CDR1 LGHNA and CDR2 YNFKEQ. V was clipped by 0 bases and J by 3 bases, with 13 bases between them. CDR3 bases: TGTGCCAGCAGCCAAGAACAGGGCCGTGGAACAGATACGCAGTATTTT. Translated: CASSQEQGRGTDTQYF.

In DNA, the CDR3 is TGCAGCGTTGAAGATCAGGCAGTTGGGCGTGCCGGGGAGCTGTTTTTT. This gives the protein CSVEDQAVGRAGELFF. The rearrangement links TRBV29-1 to TRBJ2-2; D gene ambiguous. The CDR3 is 16 residues long. The germline V gene has CDR1 SQVTM and CDR2 ANQGSEA. The germline V and J ends were trimmed by 0 bases and 6 bases, with 17 bases remaining between them.

The V and J genes are TRBV5-5 and TRBJ1-4, with D maybe TRBD1 (5 bases). This CDR3 comprises 14 residues. Germline CDR1 SGHKS, CDR2 YYEKEE (reference sequence). Trimming stripped 0 bases from V and 8 bases from J, with 11 bases between. The CDR3 coding sequence is TGTGCCAGCAGCTTGGGACCAGGGCCCGAAAAACTGTTTTTT. Its translation is CASSLGPGPEKLFF.

The V gene is TRBV6-5, the J gene TRBJ2-3; a weak D match, TRBD2 (6 bases). V lost 0 bases to trimming and J lost 6 bases, with 13 bases between them. Germline V gives CDR1 MNHEY, CDR2 SVGAGI. The CDR3 sequence is 15 residues long. Here the CDR3 reads CASSYSTRGSDTQYF. The CDR3 region has the DNA TGTGCCAGCAGTTACTCGACTAGGGGCAGCGATACGCAGTATTTT.

The chain couples TRBV4-2 to TRBJ2-2; D is perhaps TRBD2 (7 bases). Germline lookup yields CDR1 LGHNA and CDR2 YNFKEQ. With 0 bases removed from V and 6 bases from J, the gap between germline ends came to 20 bases. The length of the CDR3 is 18 residues. CDR3: CASSQDPEQGGPSGELFF. In DNA form, the CDR3 reads TGTGCCAGCAGCCAAGATCCGGAACAGGGAGGGCCGTCCGGGGAGCTGTTTTTT.

V and J are TRBV7-8 and TRBJ2-7; 12 bases align to TRBD2. With 2 bases clipped from V and 0 bases from J, the junction kept 2 bases outside the gene matches. CDR3 length: 16 amino acids. Looked up from germline, CDR1 is SGHVS and CDR2 is FQNEAQ. The CDR3 loop is CASSLLAGGNSYEQYF. The CDR3 DNA reads TGTGCCAGCAGCTTACTAGCGGGGGGGAACTCCTACGAGCAGTACTTC.

This chain connects TRBV6-5 to TRBJ2-1; 13 bases align to TRBD2. CDR3 size: 14 residues. V was pared by 8 bases and J by 10 bases, with 8 bases of the junction left unmatched. The germline gives CDR1 MNHEY, CDR2 SVGAGI. CDR3 sequence reads: CASGTSGGAYEQFF. The CDR3 DNA reads TGTGCCAGCGGAACTAGCGGGGGGGCCTACGAGCAGTTCTTC.

The rearrangement joins TRBV7-2 to TRBJ2-5; unclear D gene. This CDR3 spans 15 amino acids. The V gene lost 1 base and the J gene lost 7 bases, with 16 bases spanning the gap. Germline V CDR1 and CDR2: SGHTA, FQGNSA. CDR3 sequence reads: CASSLGDTSRGTQYF. CDR3 bases: TGTGCCAGCAGCTTAGGCGATACCTCAAGAGGGACCCAGTACTTC.

The sample holds a few counts of this clone. The chain joins TRBV10-3 to TRBJ1-5; a possible D gene is TRBD1 (6 bases). Germline CDR1 reads ENHRY; CDR2 reads SYGVKD. V lost 8 bases and J lost 3, with 8 bases in between. The length of the CDR3 is 12 residues. CDR3 sequence reads: CAIGQNNQPQHF. Written as DNA, the CDR3 is TGTGCCATCGGACAGAACAATCAGCCCCAGCATTTT.

In this sample, this clone turned up once. The V and J genes are TRBV25-1 and TRBJ2-7; a weak D match, TRBD1 (5 bases). CDR3 length: 13 residues. V shed 1 base and J shed 2 bases, with 6 bases lying between them. CDR1 and CDR2 (germline): MGHDK, SYGVNS. The CDR3 spells CASSELGPYEQYF. CDR3 bases: TGTGCCAGCAGTGAATTGGGGCCCTACGAGCAGTACTTC.

This clone occurred a few times. CDR3 DNA sequence: TGCGCCAGCAGCTCAAAAGGACAGGCGCGCCAAGAGACCCAGTACTTC. Encoded protein: CASSSKGQARQETQYF. This sequence joins TRBV5-1 and TRBJ2-5; TRBD1 aligns across 7 bases. Germline V lookup: CDR1 SGHRS, CDR2 YFSETQ. V was clipped by 3 bases and J by 1 base; unmatched bases: 9. The CDR3 sequence is 16 residues long. The whole variable domain, remainder taken from reference TRBV5-1 and TRBJ2-5, is KAGVTQTPRYLIKTRGQQVTLSCSPISGHRSVSWYQQTPGQGLQFLFEYFSETQRNKGNFPGRFSGRQFSNSRSEMNVSTLELGDSALYLCASSSKGQARQETQYFGPGTRLLVL.

Concerning this clone: The sample carries other DNA sequences with the same CDR3. The chain has TRBV6-1 and TRBJ1-3; D is undetermined. The CDR3 is 17 residues long. The V end lost 2 bases, the J end lost 3 bases, and 17 bases lay between the germline ends. CDR1 and CDR2 from the germline V gene are MNHNS and SASEGT. The CDR3 is CASSENGWGAGGNTIYF. The CDR3, as DNA: TGTGCCAGCAGTGAAAACGGGTGGGGAGCGGGTGGAAACACCATATATTTT.

V is TRBV28 and J is TRBJ2-7; TRBD1 aligns across 8 bases. Germline trimming cut 3 bases from V and 7 bases from J; bases unmatched to any gene: 5. The CDR3 covers 13 residues. CDR1 and CDR2 from the germline V gene are MDHEN and SYDVKM. CDR3 nucleotides: TGTGCCAGCAGTTTCCTCGGACAGGGTGAGCAGTACTTC. Its protein is CASSFLGQGEQYF.

The V gene is TRBV2, the J gene TRBJ2-7; 8 nucleotides agree with TRBD1. V trimming: 5 bases; J trimming: 3 bases; junction bases outside the gene matches: 6. The CDR3 covers 14 residues. Germline V gene data show CDR1 as SNHLY and CDR2 as FYNNEI. CDR3 in DNA: TGTGCCAGCAGTCAGGACAGGGAACTCTACGAGCAGTACTTC. The encoded protein is CASSQDRELYEQYF.

J is TRBJ1-2 and V is TRBV29-1; maybe TRBD1 (6 bases). This CDR3 contains 14 residues. Germline CDR1 and CDR2: SQVTM and ANQGSEA. V dropped 0 bases and J dropped 1 base, with 9 bases sitting between them. CDR3 sequence (DNA): TGCAGCGTTGAAGATCGGGACATTAACTATGGCTACACCTTC. It codes for CSVEDRDINYGYTF.

In nucleotides, the CDR3 is TGTGCCAGCAGTCAGGGTTTGATATGGCCCCTCCACTTT. Its protein product is CASSQGLIWPLHF. The chain links TRBV2 to TRBJ1-6, with a possible D match to TRBD1 (5 bases). CDR3 length: 13 residues. CDR1 is SNHLY, CDR2 FYNNEI, per germline. Trimming took 5 bases from V and 13 from J, leaving 15 bases between them.

This clone has a handful of counts. The chain has TRBV6-1 and TRBJ1-6; 7 bases line up with TRBD1. The CDR3 totals 15 residues. Germline trimming cut 1 base from V and 9 bases from J; bases unmatched to any gene: 6. Germline V lookup: CDR1 MNHNS, CDR2 SASEGT. For the CDR3, the DNA is TGTGCCAGCAGTGAAGGACAGGGATCAGGTTCACCCCTCCACTTT. The encoded protein is CASSEGQGSGSPLHF.

J is TRBJ2-7 and V is TRBV6-1, with 10 bases aligning to TRBD1. V gave up 8 bases and J gave up 4 bases; unmatched junction bases: 11. Germline loops: CDR1 MNHNS, CDR2 SASEGT. This CDR3 region has 15 residues. The CDR3 protein is CASQVLWTGGYEQYF. CDR3 DNA sequence: TGTGCCAGCCAAGTCCTCTGGACAGGGGGGTACGAGCAGTACTTC.

CDR3 amino acids: CASRQGVVYGYTF. CDR3 coding DNA: TGTGCCTCGCGACAGGGGGTAGTCTATGGCTACACCTTC. V gene TRBV7-2 combines with J gene TRBJ1-2, with 9 nucleotides matching TRBD1. The CDR3 has 13 residues. CDR1 and CDR2 (germline): SGHTA, FQGNSA. Trimming at V came to 11 bases and at J to 4 bases, leaving 8 bases not matched to a gene.

The chain uses TRBV5-5 and TRBJ2-3; 7 bases agree with TRBD2. The CDR3 covers 16 residues. The trim removed 1 base at V and 3 bases at J, leaving 8 bases unmatched. Looked up from germline, CDR1 is SGHKS and CDR2 is YYEKEE (reference sequence). CDR3 in amino acids: CASSLWGGGGTDTQYF. Written as DNA, the CDR3 is TGTGCCAGCAGCTTGTGGGGGGGTGGAGGAACAGATACGCAGTATTTT.

The genes are TRBV27 and TRBJ2-2; unclear D gene. Germline assignment: CDR1 MNHEY and CDR2 SMNVEV (reference sequence). This CDR3 has 12 residues. Trimming cost V 1 base and J 7 bases, with 4 bases left between them. Here the CDR3 reads CASSLYFGELFF. In DNA, the CDR3 is TGTGCCAGCAGTTTATACTTCGGGGAGCTGTTTTTT.

The chain links TRBV6-5 to TRBJ1-6; 9 bases are a match to TRBD1. The CDR3 covers 16 residues. CDR1 and CDR2 from the germline V gene are MNHEY and SVGAGI. V lost 0 bases and J lost 10; bases outside the gene matches: 7. This CDR3 reads CASSYSITGGVSPLHF. DNA of the CDR3: TGTGCCAGCAGTTACTCGATTACAGGGGGCGTCTCACCCCTCCACTTT.

This clone was recorded only once. V and J are TRBV4-2 and TRBJ2-5; D unresolved. V lost 1 base to trimming and J lost 1 base, with 10 bases between them. CDR1 and CDR2 (germline): LGHNA, YNFKEQ. The CDR3 runs 15 residues. This CDR3 reads CASSQVVEFQETQYF. CDR3 in DNA: TGTGCCAGCAGCCAAGTAGTTGAATTCCAAGAGACCCAGTACTTC.

The chain couples TRBV4-1 to TRBJ2-7; TRBD2 might be the D (7 bases). From germline, CDR1 is MGHRA and CDR2 YSYEKL. The CDR3 contains 18 residues. The V end lost 0 bases, the J end lost 0 bases, and 18 bases lay between the germline ends. In DNA form, the CDR3 reads TGCGCCAGCAGCCAAGACAGGGCATGGGAGGGGGACTCCTACGAGCAGTACTTC. The encoded protein is CASSQDRAWEGDSYEQYF.

The chain combines TRBV19 with TRBJ1-2, with a tentative D call TRBD1 (6 bases). Germline values: CDR1 LNHDA, CDR2 SQIVND (reference sequence). Trimming left V 3 bases short and J 4 bases short, with 24 bases between. The CDR3 covers 18 residues. The CDR3 protein is CASSIGGRGRGDGYGYTF. CDR3 in DNA: TGTGCCAGTAGTATTGGTGGGAGAGGCAGGGGAGATGGCTATGGCTACACCTTC.

The chain joins TRBV11-2 to TRBJ2-5; 16 bases match TRBD2. Germline lookup yields CDR1 SGHAT and CDR2 FQNNGV. Trimming cost V 5 bases and J 7 bases; bases outside gene matches: 13. The CDR3 covers 18 residues. The CDR3 coding sequence is TGTGCCAGCAGCCCTGGGACTAGCGGGGGGGTTTCGGGAGTGACCCAGTACTTC. Protein sequence: CASSPGTSGGVSGVTQYF. Combining the CDR3 with reference TRBV11-2 and TRBJ2-5 gives the whole variable domain EAGVAQSPRYKIIEKRQSVAFWCNPISGHATLYWYQQILGQGPKLLIQFQNNGVVDDSQLPKDRFSAERLKGVDSTLKIQPAKLEDSAVYLCASSPGTSGGVSGVTQYFGPGTRLLVL.

The chain uses TRBV7-6 and TRBJ1-3; TRBD1 agrees at 10 bases. The V segment lost 3 bases and the J segment 0 bases; nucleotides outside the gene matches: 2. Germline V gene sequence: CDR1 SGHVS, CDR2 FNYEAQ. The length of the CDR3 is 16 residues. The CDR3, as DNA: TGTGCCAGCAGCTTGGGACAGGGGATCTCTGGAAACACCATATATTTT. This translates into CASSLGQGISGNTIYF.

In its sample, this clone was seen once. J is TRBJ2-7 and V is TRBV20-1, with D unclear. The germline V gene has CDR1 DFQATT and CDR2 SNEGSKA (reference sequence). The CDR3 contains 11 residues. The V end was cut by 5 bases, the J end by 2 bases, with 7 bases between. CDR3 nucleotides: TGCAGTGCTGCCAGGACCTACGAGCAGTACTTC. Translation gives CSAARTYEQYF.